One T cell receptor beta chain is described in this entry. Its specificity is not known. One end of the junction does not line up with germline, which may come from a read error. Per germline, CDR1 MNHEY and CDR2 SVGEGT. The CDR3 spans 18 residues. The second PCR ran 7 to 11 cycles with a sample-barcoded 5' primer and J-beta primers. Every molecule of cDNA carried a tag from a template-switch adaptor with 12 random nucleotides. CDR3-containing paired-end reads numbering at least 2.5 million came from each sample. TCRdb itself ran the 5' RACE reads through MiXCR, one entry per CDR3 protein. The sample lists 1,500,000 or so distinct CDR3 sequences; approximately 60% were seen once. The data stem from a study of blood T cells in healthy people across ages. Findings and limits, study-wide: Researchers said unsorted PBMCs prevented a conclusive naive versus antigen-experienced comparison. It was not known whether donors were CMV positive (a possible confounder of expanded clonotype changes).

The TCR originated in a man younger than 35 in good health. Sequenced sample: blood. The rearrangement links TRBV6-2 or TRBV6-3 to TRBJ2-1; TRBD1 matches at 7 bases. As DNA, the CDR3 is TGTGCCGGCAGTTACGGCGACAGGGCGGCGAGGTCCTACAATGAGCAGTTCTTC. It specifies CAGSYGDRAARSYNEQFF.